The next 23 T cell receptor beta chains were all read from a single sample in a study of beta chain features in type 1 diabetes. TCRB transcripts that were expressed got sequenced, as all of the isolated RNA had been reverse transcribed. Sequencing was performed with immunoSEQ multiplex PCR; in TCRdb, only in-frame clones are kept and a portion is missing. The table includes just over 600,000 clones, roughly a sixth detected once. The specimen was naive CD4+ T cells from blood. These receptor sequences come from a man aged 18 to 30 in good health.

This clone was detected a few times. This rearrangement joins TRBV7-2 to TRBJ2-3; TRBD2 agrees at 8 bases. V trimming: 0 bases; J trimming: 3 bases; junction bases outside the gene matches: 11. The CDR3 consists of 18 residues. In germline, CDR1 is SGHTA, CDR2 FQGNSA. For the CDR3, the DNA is TGTGCCAGCAGCTTAGCGACCCTGACTAGCGATCGGACAGATACGCAGTATTTT. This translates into CASSLATLTSDRTDTQYF.

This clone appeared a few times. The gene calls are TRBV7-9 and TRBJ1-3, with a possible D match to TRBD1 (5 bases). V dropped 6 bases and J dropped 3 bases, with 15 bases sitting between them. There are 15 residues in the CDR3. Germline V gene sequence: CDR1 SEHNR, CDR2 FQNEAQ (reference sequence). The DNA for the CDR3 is TGTGCCAGCAGGGATAGCAGGGACTTTGGAAACACCATATATTTT. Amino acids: CASRDSRDFGNTIYF.

CDR3 loop: CASSSRTGPNEKLFF. The CDR3, as DNA: TGTGCCAGCAGTTCCCGGACAGGGCCTAATGAAAAACTGTTTTTT. The chain employs TRBV27 and TRBJ1-4, with TRBD1 identical over 8 bases. The CDR3 has 15 amino acids. The V gene's germline CDR1 is MNHEY and CDR2 SMNVEV (reference sequence). J was trimmed by 3 bases and V by 4 bases; bases with no gene match: 4.

The CDR3 DNA reads as TGTGCCAGCCACCCCGGGACAGTCGCTACCCAGCCCCAGCATTTT. It encodes CASHPGTVATQPQHF. The chain joins TRBV28 to TRBJ1-5; 7 nucleotides agree with TRBD1. V shed 8 bases, J shed 7 bases, and the junction held 14 bases outside the gene matches. The CDR3 loop spans 15 amino acids. The V gene's germline CDR1 is MDHEN and CDR2 SYDVKM.

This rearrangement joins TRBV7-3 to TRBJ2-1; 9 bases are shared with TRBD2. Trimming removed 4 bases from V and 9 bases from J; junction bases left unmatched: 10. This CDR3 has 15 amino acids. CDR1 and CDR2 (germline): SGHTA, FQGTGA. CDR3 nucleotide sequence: TGTGCCAGCAGCTCCTATAGCGGGAGACGGGGTGAGCAGTTCTTC. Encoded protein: CASSSYSGRRGEQFF.

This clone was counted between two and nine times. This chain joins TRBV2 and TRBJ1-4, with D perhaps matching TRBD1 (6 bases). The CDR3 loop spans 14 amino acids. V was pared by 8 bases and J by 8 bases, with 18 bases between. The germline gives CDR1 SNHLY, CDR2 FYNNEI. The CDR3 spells CASALGGGSEKLFF. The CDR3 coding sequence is TGTGCCAGCGCGTTGGGTGGGGGCTCCGAAAAACTGTTTTTT.

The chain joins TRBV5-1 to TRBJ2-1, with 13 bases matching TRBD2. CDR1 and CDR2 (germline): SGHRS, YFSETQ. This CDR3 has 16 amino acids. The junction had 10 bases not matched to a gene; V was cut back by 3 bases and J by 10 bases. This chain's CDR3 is CASSSPGLAGVGEQFF. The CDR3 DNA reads TGCGCCAGCAGCTCCCCAGGACTAGCGGGAGTCGGCGAGCAGTTCTTC.

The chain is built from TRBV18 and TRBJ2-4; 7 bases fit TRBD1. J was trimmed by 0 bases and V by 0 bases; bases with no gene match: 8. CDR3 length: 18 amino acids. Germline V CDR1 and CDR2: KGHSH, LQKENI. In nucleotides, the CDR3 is TGTGCCAGCTCACCACCGGGATGGACAGGCGTAGCCAAAAACATTCAGTACTTC. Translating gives CASSPPGWTGVAKNIQYF.

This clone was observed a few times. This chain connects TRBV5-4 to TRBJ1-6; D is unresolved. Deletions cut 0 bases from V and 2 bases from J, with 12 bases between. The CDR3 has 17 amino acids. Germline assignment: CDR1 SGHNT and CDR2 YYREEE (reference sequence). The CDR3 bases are TGTGCCAGCAGCTTGGGACCACAGAAAACCTATAATTCACCCCTCCACTTT. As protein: CASSLGPQKTYNSPLHF.

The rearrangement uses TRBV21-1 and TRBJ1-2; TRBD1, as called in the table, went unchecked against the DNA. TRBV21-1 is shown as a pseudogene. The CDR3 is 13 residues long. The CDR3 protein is CASSEDSFYGYTF. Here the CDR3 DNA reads TGTGCCAGCAGCGAGGACAGTTTCTATGGCTACACCTTC.

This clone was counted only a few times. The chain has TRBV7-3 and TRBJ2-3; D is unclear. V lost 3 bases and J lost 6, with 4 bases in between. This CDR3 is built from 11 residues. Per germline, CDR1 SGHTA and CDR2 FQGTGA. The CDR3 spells CASSFFDTQYF. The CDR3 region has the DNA TGTGCCAGCAGCTTTTTTGATACGCAGTATTTT.

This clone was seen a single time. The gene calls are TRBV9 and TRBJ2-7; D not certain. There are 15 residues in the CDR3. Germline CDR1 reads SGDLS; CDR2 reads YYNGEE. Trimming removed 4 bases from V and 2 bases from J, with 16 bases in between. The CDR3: CASSPHALGTYEQYF. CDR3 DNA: TGTGCCAGCAGCCCCCATGCTCTGGGTACCTACGAGCAGTACTTC.

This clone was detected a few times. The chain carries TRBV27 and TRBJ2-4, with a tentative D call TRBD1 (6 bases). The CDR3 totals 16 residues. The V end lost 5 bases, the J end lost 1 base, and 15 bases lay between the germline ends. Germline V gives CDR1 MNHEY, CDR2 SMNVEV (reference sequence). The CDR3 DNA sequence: TGTGCCAGCAGTGTGACAGGTTCAGGGGCCAAAAACATTCAGTACTTC. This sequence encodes CASSVTGSGAKNIQYF.

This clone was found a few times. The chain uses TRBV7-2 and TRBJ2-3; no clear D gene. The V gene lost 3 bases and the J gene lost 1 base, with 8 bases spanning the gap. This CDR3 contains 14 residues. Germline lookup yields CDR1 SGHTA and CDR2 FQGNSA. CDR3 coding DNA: TGTGCCAGCAGCTTTGAGTCTGGCACAGATACGCAGTATTTT. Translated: CASSFESGTDTQYF.

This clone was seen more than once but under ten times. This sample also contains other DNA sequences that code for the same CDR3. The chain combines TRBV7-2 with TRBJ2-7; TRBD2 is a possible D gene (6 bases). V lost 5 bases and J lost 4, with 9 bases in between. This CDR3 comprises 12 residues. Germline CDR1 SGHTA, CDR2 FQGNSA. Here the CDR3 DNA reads TGTGCCAGCAGCCCCGGGAGTTACGAGCAGTACTTC. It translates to CASSPGSYEQYF.

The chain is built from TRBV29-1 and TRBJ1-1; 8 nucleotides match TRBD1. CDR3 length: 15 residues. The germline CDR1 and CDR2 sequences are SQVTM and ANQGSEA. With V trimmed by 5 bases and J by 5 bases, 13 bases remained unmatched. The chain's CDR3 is CSVPQRWTGRTEAFF. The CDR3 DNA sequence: TGCAGCGTTCCTCAACGCTGGACAGGGAGAACTGAAGCTTTCTTT.

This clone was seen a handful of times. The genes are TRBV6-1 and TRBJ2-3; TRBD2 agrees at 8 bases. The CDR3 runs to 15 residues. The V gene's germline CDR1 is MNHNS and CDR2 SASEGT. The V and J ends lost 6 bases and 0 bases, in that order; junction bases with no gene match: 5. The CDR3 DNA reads TGTGCCAGCAGCCGGGGGGGTCCTAGCACAGATACGCAGTATTTT. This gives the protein CASSRGGPSTDTQYF.

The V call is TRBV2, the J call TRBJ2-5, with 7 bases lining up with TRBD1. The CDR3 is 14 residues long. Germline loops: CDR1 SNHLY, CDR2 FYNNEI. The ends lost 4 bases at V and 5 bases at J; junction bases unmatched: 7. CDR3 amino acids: CASSVTGAGETQYF. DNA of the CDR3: TGTGCCAGCAGTGTAACAGGGGCCGGGGAGACCCAGTACTTC.

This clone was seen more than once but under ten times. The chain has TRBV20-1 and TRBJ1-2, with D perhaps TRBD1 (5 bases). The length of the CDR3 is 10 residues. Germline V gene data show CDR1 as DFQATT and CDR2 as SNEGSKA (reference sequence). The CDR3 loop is CLCAGNGYTF. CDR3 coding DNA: TGCCTCTGCGCAGGGAATGGCTACACCTTC.

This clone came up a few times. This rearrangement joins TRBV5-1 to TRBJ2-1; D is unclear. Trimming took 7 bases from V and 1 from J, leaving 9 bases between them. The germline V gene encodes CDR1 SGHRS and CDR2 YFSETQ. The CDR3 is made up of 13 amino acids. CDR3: CASAEESYNEQFF. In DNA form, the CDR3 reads TGCGCCAGCGCCGAAGAGTCCTACAATGAGCAGTTCTTC.

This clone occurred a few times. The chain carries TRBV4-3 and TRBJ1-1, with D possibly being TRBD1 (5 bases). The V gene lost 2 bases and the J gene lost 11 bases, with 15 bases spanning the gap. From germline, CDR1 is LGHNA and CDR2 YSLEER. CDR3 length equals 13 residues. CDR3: CASSQQGFGHAFF. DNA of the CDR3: TGCGCCAGCAGCCAACAGGGTTTCGGGCATGCTTTCTTT.

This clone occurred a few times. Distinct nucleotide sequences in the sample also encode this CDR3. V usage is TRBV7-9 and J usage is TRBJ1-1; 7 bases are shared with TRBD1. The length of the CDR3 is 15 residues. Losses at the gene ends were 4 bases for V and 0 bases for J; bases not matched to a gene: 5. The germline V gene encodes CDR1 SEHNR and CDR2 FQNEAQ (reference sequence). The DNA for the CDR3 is TGTGCCAGCAGCTCCAAGGGGACAGTGAACACTGAAGCTTTCTTT. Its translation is CASSSKGTVNTEAFF.

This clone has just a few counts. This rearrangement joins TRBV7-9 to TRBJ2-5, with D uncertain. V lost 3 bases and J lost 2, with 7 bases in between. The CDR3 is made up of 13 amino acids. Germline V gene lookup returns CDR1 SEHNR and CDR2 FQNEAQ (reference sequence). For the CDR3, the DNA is TGTGCCAGCAGCTTCGCCAGGCAAGAGACCCAGTACTTC. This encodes CASSFARQETQYF. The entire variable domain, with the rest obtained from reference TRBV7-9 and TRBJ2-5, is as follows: DTGVSQNPRHKITKRGQNVTFRCDPISEHNRLYWYRQTLGQGPEFLTYFQNEAQLEKSRLLSDRFSAERPKGSFSTLEIQRTEQGDSAMYLCASSFARQETQYFGPGTRLLVL.